The 30 T cell receptor beta chains listed next were all sequenced from one sample in a study of CD8 T cells in Susac syndrome. The authors reverse transcribed about 0.5 to 1 ug RNA with random hexamers. TCRdb reanalysed the immunoSEQ multiplex PCR reads using MiXCR and keeps one entry per CDR3 protein. The table has about 300,000 distinct CDR3 sequences, roughly 85% seen once. Sequenced material: CD8+ T cells from PBMCs. These receptors all come from a human donor with multiple sclerosis.

The rearrangement joins TRBV24-1 to TRBJ2-1; TRBD2 matches 11 bases. CDR3 length: 16 residues. After removal of 4 bases from V and 9 bases from J, the junction contained 10 bases not matched to a gene. Per germline, CDR1 KGHDR and CDR2 SFDVKD. CDR3 coding DNA: TGTGCCACCAGTGAACTAGCGGGAGCAATGGCAAGTGAGCAGTTCTTC. This translates into CATSELAGAMASEQFF.

The J gene is TRBJ1-2, the V gene TRBV7-8; 8 nucleotides match TRBD1. The V and J ends lost 1 base and 10 bases, in that order; junction bases with no gene match: 8. Germline-derived CDR1 and CDR2 are SGHVS and FQNEAQ. The CDR3 covers 14 residues. The CDR3 loop is CASSLGTGPSVYTF. The CDR3 DNA reads as TGTGCCAGCAGCTTAGGGACAGGGCCTTCGGTCTACACCTTC. Together with reference TRBV7-8 and TRBJ1-2, the CDR3 gives the full variable domain: GAGVSQSPRYKVAKRGQDVALRCDPISGHVSLFWYQQALGQGPEFLTYFQNEAQLDKSGLPSDRFFAERPEGSVSTLKIQRTQQEDSAVYLCASSLGTGPSVYTFGSGTRLTVV.

The chain couples TRBV7-6 to TRBJ1-2; 8 bases line up with TRBD1. Unmatched junction bases numbered 6, after V lost 9 bases and J lost 6 bases. The CDR3 is made up of 12 amino acids. Germline CDR1 is SGHVS and CDR2 is FNYEAQ. This chain's CDR3 is CARSQGQDGYTF. The CDR3 DNA is TGTGCCAGGTCCCAGGGACAGGATGGCTACACCTTC. The full variable domain, completed using reference TRBV7-6 and TRBJ1-2, is GAGVSQSPRYKVTKRGQDVALRCDPISGHVSLYWYRQALGQGPEFLTYFNYEAQQDKSGLPNDRFSAERPEGSISTLTIQRTEQRDSAMYRCARSQGQDGYTFGSGTRLTVV.

The chain couples TRBV6-2 or TRBV6-3 to TRBJ2-7, with 10 bases matching TRBD1. Germline CDR1 is MNHEY and CDR2 is SVGEGT. The CDR3 runs to 14 residues. Losses at the gene ends were 0 bases for V and 7 bases for J; bases not matched to a gene: 3. The CDR3 reads CASSYSGTGEEQYF. The CDR3 nucleotides read TGTGCCAGCAGTTACTCCGGGACAGGGGAGGAGCAGTACTTC.

The chain uses TRBV27 and TRBJ2-1; 7 bases are a match to TRBD2. The CDR3 runs 15 residues. V lost 6 bases to trimming and J lost 2 bases; unmatched junction nucleotides: 7. Germline CDR1 MNHEY, CDR2 SMNVEV (reference sequence). The CDR3 region has the DNA TGTGCCAGCAGAGTCCTAGCGGAGCCCTACAATGAGCAGTTCTTC. It translates to CASRVLAEPYNEQFF.

The chain carries TRBV6-5 and TRBJ2-2, with no clear D. V lost 2 bases, J lost 4 bases, and 20 bases lay in between. Germline V gene lookup returns CDR1 MNHEY and CDR2 SVGAGI. The length of the CDR3 is 18 residues. CDR3 bases: TGTGCCAGCAGTTACGACCCAGGTGGAGAGGTCGGCACCGGGGAGCTGTTTTTT. Residues: CASSYDPGGEVGTGELFF.

This clonotype has just a few counts. As DNA, the CDR3 is TGTGCCAGCAGTTTTCCCCCTCGGGAGGGGGGTTACAATGAGCAGTTCTTC. It encodes CASSFPPREGGYNEQFF. This chain joins TRBV28 and TRBJ2-1, with TRBD2 identical over 8 bases. CDR3 length equals 17 residues. The junction had 11 bases not matched to a gene; V was cut back by 3 bases and J by 4 bases. Germline V gene sequence: CDR1 MDHEN, CDR2 SYDVKM.

This clonotype was seen just once. The chain has TRBV28 and TRBJ2-7; D possibly corresponds to TRBD1 (5 bases). Trimming removed 4 bases at V and 10 bases at J, with 14 bases between. The germline V gene encodes CDR1 MDHEN and CDR2 SYDVKM. CDR3 length equals 12 residues. CDR3 sequence: CASSYDDSRQYF. The CDR3, as DNA: TGTGCCAGCAGTTATGACGACAGCCGACAGTACTTC. Complete variable domain (other parts from reference TRBV28 and TRBJ2-7): DVKVTQSSRYLVKRTGEKVFLECVQDMDHENMFWYRQDPGLGLRLIYFSYDVKMKEKGDIPEGYSVSREKKERFSLILESASTNQTSMYLCASSYDDSRQYFGPGTRLTVT.

This clonotype was counted between two and nine times. The gene calls are TRBV27 and TRBJ2-7; no firm D call. The germline V gene has CDR1 MNHEY and CDR2 SMNVEV (reference sequence). The CDR3 covers 13 residues. Trimming shortened V by 0 bases and J by 4 bases, and 7 bases separated the two germline ends. The CDR3 spells CASSLSLGYEQYF. The CDR3 DNA sequence: TGTGCCAGCAGTTTATCTTTGGGTTACGAGCAGTACTTC.

V and J are TRBV5-1 and TRBJ2-2, with 11 nucleotides matching TRBD1. CDR3 length: 13 amino acids. CDR1 and CDR2 (germline): SGHRS, YFSETQ. V lost 9 bases, J lost 7 bases, and 5 bases stayed unmatched. CDR3 loop: CAIGQGAGGELFF. Written as DNA, the CDR3 is TGCGCCATCGGACAGGGGGCTGGCGGGGAGCTGTTTTTT.

The V call is TRBV5-1, the J call TRBJ2-7; no clear D. The CDR3 runs to 15 residues. Germline V gene data show CDR1 as SGHRS and CDR2 as YFSETQ. Trimming took 0 bases from V and 2 from J, leaving 12 bases between them. Here the CDR3 reads CASSLGYGNAYEQYF. The CDR3 DNA reads as TGCGCCAGCAGCTTGGGTTACGGAAATGCCTACGAGCAGTACTTC.

The gene calls are TRBV7-9 and TRBJ2-5; 7 nucleotides line up with TRBD1. The CDR3 contains 14 residues. Trimming cost V 9 bases and J 5 bases; bases outside gene matches: 12. CDR1 and CDR2 from the germline V gene are SEHNR and FQNEAQ (reference sequence). The CDR3 DNA sequence: TGTGCCAGTGACGGACAGGATAATCAGGAGACCCAGTACTTC. It codes for CASDGQDNQETQYF.

This chain uses TRBV29-1 with TRBJ2-7; the D gene is possibly TRBD2 (6 bases). The germline CDR1 and CDR2 sequences are SQVTM and ANQGSEA. This CDR3 is built from 15 residues. V lost 6 bases and J lost 3, with 21 bases in between. The CDR3 coding sequence is TGCAGCGTGGACATGCTCCTGGGGGGTAGCTACGAGCAGTACTTC. It codes for CSVDMLLGGSYEQYF.

The chain recombines TRBV5-6 with TRBJ2-1; 10 nucleotides match TRBD2. Germline lookup yields CDR1 SGHDT and CDR2 YYEEEE. The CDR3 loop spans 15 amino acids. V shed 5 bases, J shed 6 bases, and the junction held 8 bases outside the gene matches. The CDR3 nucleotides are TGTGCCAGCAGTACAGCGGGAGGGACACGCAATGAGCAGTTCTTC. Translated, it gives CASSTAGGTRNEQFF.

Note on this clonotype: The conserved phenylalanine or tryptophan is not found at the CDR3 terminus, so this likely reflects a read error. The chain carries TRBV7-9 and TRBJ2-1; D unclear. Germline V CDR1 and CDR2: SEHNR, FQNEAQ (reference sequence). Trimming pared 6 bases from V and 9 bases from J, leaving 12 bases between. This CDR3 has 12 amino acids. The CDR3 DNA reads TGTGCCAGCAGGGCCCCGCCGCCTGAGCAGTTCGTC. Amino acid sequence: CASRAPPPEQFV.

V and J are TRBV7-9 and TRBJ2-1, with TRBD2 matching over 9 bases. Germline CDR1 is SEHNR and CDR2 is FQNEAQ (reference sequence). The CDR3 extends over 15 amino acids. J was trimmed by 10 bases and V by 2 bases; bases with no gene match: 9. The CDR3 region has the DNA TGTGCCAGCAGCTTACTGCGGGAGGGCCGTGAGGAGCAGTTCTTC. Its translation: CASSLLREGREEQFF.

The genes are TRBV25-1 and TRBJ2-6; D remains ambiguous. Trimming took 3 bases from V and 6 from J, leaving 6 bases between them. Germline assignment: CDR1 MGHDK and CDR2 SYGVNS. The CDR3 has 13 amino acids. CDR3 nucleotides: TGTGCCAGCAGTGACGGCGCGGCCAACGTCCTGACTTTC. It translates to CASSDGAANVLTF.

As for this clonotype: This likely comes from a read error, as the CDR3 has no conserved phenylalanine or tryptophan at its end. The genes are TRBV19 and TRBJ2-5; 8 bases agree with TRBD2. This CDR3 has 13 residues. The germline V gene has CDR1 LNHDA and CDR2 SQIVND (reference sequence). Trimming removed 3 bases from V and 3 bases from J; junction bases left unmatched: 0. The DNA of the CDR3 is TGTGCCAGTAGTATTAGCGGGAAAGAGACCCAGTACCTC. It encodes CASSISGKETQYL.

This clonotype appeared a single time. The chain recombines TRBV6-5 with TRBJ1-6; perhaps TRBD1 as D (6 bases). The CDR3 sequence is 12 residues long. Looked up from germline, CDR1 is MNHEY and CDR2 is SVGAGI. Trimming removed 4 bases from V and 10 bases from J, with 8 bases in between. CDR3 region: CASSWGASPLHF. The CDR3 DNA follows: TGTGCCAGCAGTTGGGGGGCGTCACCCCTCCACTTT.

The chain links TRBV6-5 to TRBJ2-1; maybe TRBD1 (5 bases). The CDR3 loop spans 13 amino acids. The V end was cut by 2 bases, the J end by 7 bases, with 9 bases between. The germline CDR1 and CDR2 sequences are MNHEY and SVGAGI. Here the CDR3 DNA reads TGTGCCAGCAGTTACCAGGGCTTGAATGAGCAGTTCTTC. As protein: CASSYQGLNEQFF.

This sequence joins TRBV15 and TRBJ2-4, with a weak D call TRBD2 (5 bases). This CDR3 has 16 amino acids. V lost 3 bases to trimming and J lost 0 bases, with 12 bases between them. CDR1 and CDR2 from the germline V gene are LNHNV and YYDKDF (reference sequence). In DNA form, the CDR3 reads TGTGCCACCAGCAGGTACAGCGGTCTAGCCAAAAACATTCAGTACTTC. It specifies CATSRYSGLAKNIQYF.

V is TRBV29-1 and J is TRBJ2-3; the match to TRBD2 covers 10 bases. Per the germline V gene, CDR1 is SQVTM and CDR2 is ANQGSEA. CDR3 size: 15 residues. V shed 0 bases and J 9 bases; nucleotides not matched to a gene: 9. The CDR3 region is CSVEDPSGRSRTQYF. The CDR3 DNA is TGCAGCGTTGAAGATCCTAGCGGGAGATCCAGGACGCAGTATTTT.

CDR3 sequence: CASSPRTSRETQYF. In DNA form, the CDR3 reads TGTGCCAGCAGCCCTCGGACTAGCCGAGAGACCCAGTACTTC. The chain couples TRBV28 to TRBJ2-5; 8 bases match TRBD2. This CDR3 region has 14 residues. Germline trimming cut 6 bases from V and 4 bases from J; bases unmatched to any gene: 7. CDR1 is MDHEN and CDR2 is SYDVKM in the germline V gene.

The chain couples TRBV13 to TRBJ1-1; D not resolved. Germline assignment: CDR1 PRHDT and CDR2 FYEKMQ (reference sequence). Trimming took off 5 bases at V and 0 bases at J, with 10 bases between the two ends. The CDR3 has 14 amino acids. This CDR3 is CASSLRILNTEAFF. CDR3 nucleotides: TGTGCCAGCAGCCTAAGGATCCTGAACACTGAAGCTTTCTTT.

J is TRBJ2-2 and V is TRBV6-1; possibly TRBD2 for D (6 bases). Germline values: CDR1 MNHNS, CDR2 SASEGT. Trimming stripped 6 bases from V and 4 bases from J, with 9 bases between. CDR3 length equals 13 residues. The CDR3 protein is CASRLGGTGELFF. In nucleotides, the CDR3 is TGTGCCAGCAGACTGGGGGGCACCGGGGAGCTGTTTTTT.

The rearrangement uses TRBV2 and TRBJ2-2; a possible D gene is TRBD1 (5 bases). Germline V gene sequence: CDR1 SNHLY, CDR2 FYNNEI. Trimming cost V 5 bases and J 0 bases, with 10 bases left between them. The CDR3 length is 15 residues. The chain's CDR3 is CASSLQVSNTGELFF. The CDR3 DNA reads as TGTGCCAGCAGTCTACAGGTTTCGAACACCGGGGAGCTGTTTTTT.

CDR3 region: CASSYAGSLYGYTF. CDR3 nucleotide sequence: TGTGCCAGCAGTTATGCGGGCAGCCTCTATGGCTACACCTTC. The chain joins TRBV6-2 or TRBV6-3 to TRBJ1-2; no firm D call. This CDR3 is 14 amino acids long. Germline CDR1 and CDR2: MNHEY and SVGEGT. Trimming pared 3 bases from V and 4 bases from J, leaving 12 bases between.

This rearrangement joins TRBV7-2 to TRBJ2-7; 7 positions match TRBD2. CDR1 SGHTA and CDR2 FQGNSA come from the germline V gene. The CDR3 spans 15 residues. Trimming at V came to 1 base and at J to 0 bases, leaving 3 bases not matched to a gene. This CDR3 reads CASSLGGGSSYEQYF. The CDR3, as DNA: TGTGCCAGCAGCTTAGGGGGGGGTAGCTCCTACGAGCAGTACTTC. The full variable domain, in which reference TRBV7-2 and TRBJ2-7 provide the parts outside the CDR3, is GAGVSQSPSNKVTEKGKDVELRCDPISGHTALYWYRQSLGQGLEFLIYFQGNSAPDKSGLPSDRFSAERTGGSVSTLTIQRTQQEDSAVYLCASSLGGGSSYEQYFGPGTRLTVT.

The rearrangement links TRBV24-1 to TRBJ2-7; no clear D. Trimming removed 4 bases at V and 5 bases at J, with 8 bases between. The germline V gene has CDR1 KGHDR and CDR2 SFDVKD. CDR3 length: 12 residues. CDR3 nucleotide sequence: TGTGCCACCAGTGACTTAGACGACGAGCAGTACTTC. It translates to CATSDLDDEQYF.

The gene calls are TRBV20-1 and TRBJ1-2, with 7 bases fitting TRBD1. The CDR3 spans 14 residues. The germline CDR1 and CDR2 sequences are DFQATT and SNEGSKA (reference sequence). The V segment lost 5 bases and the J segment 0 bases; nucleotides outside the gene matches: 6. The CDR3 coding sequence is TGCAGTGCTCCTACAGGGGTTGCTAACTATGGCTACACCTTC. This sequence encodes CSAPTGVANYGYTF.